The T cell receptor beta chain under discussion was sequenced for a study of cytotoxic CD8 clonotypes in ibrutinib-treated CLL. The wider study: Following a median approximately 12 months of treatment, with a range of 6 to 36, response samples were taken. Study-wide points: Before falling back toward baseline at progression, clonality had risen at the time of ibrutinib response. Public clonotypes (which were uncommon) either contracted or remained stable on treatment.

This clone was seen a single time. Its matching antigen is unknown. The table came from immunoSEQ multiplex PCR; TCRdb's copy has only in-frame clones and leaves some out. This table holds about 39,000 clones, about two thirds found once. Germline lookup yields CDR1 KGHSH and CDR2 LQKENI. V was trimmed by 4 bases and J by 8 bases, leaving 12 bases between them. The CDR3 consists of 14 residues. This chain uses TRBV18 with TRBJ1-6; D gene ambiguous. This TCR was sampled from a human donor with chronic lymphocytic leukemia. The sample here was PBMCs, taken at disease progression, from a patient treated with ibrutinib. CDR3 in amino acids: CASSLEASDSPLHF. CDR3 DNA sequence: TGTGCCAGCTCACTAGAGGCCTCAGATTCACCCCTCCACTTT.